One and the same sample provided the 13 T cell receptor beta chains below, sequenced in a study of T cells after yellow fever vaccination. One entry per CDR3 protein results from TCRdb running MiXCR on the 5' RACE reads. The table lists roughly 310,000 distinct CDR3 sequences, roughly 4% of them singletons. The specimen comprised PBMCs, sampled on the day of the yellow fever booster vaccination. These receptors all come from a man younger than 35 who received the YFV17D yellow fever vaccine.

Only a few counts were recorded for this clonotype. The V and J genes are TRBV5-6 and TRBJ1-1; 7 bases fit TRBD1. V gave up 2 bases and J gave up 4 bases; unmatched junction bases: 8. CDR1 and CDR2 from the germline V gene are SGHDT and YYEEEE. There are 15 residues in the CDR3. CDR3 protein: CASSLPTTGVTEAFF. The CDR3 bases are TGTGCCAGCAGCTTACCAACCACAGGGGTCACTGAAGCTTTCTTT.

This chain links TRBV6-6 with TRBJ2-7, with TRBD2 identical over 8 bases. This CDR3 is built from 15 residues. Germline CDR1 reads MNHNY; CDR2 reads SVGAGI (reference sequence). Losses at the gene ends were 0 bases for V and 1 base for J; bases not matched to a gene: 2. The CDR3 nucleotides read TGTGCCAGCAGTTACTCGATAGCGGGGTCCTACGAGCAGTACTTC. Amino acid sequence: CASSYSIAGSYEQYF.

This clonotype came up many times. V usage is TRBV4-2 and J usage is TRBJ2-2; TRBD2 matches 10 bases. V lost 3 bases to trimming and J lost 6 bases; unmatched junction nucleotides: 4. The CDR3 totals 15 residues. Germline CDR1 is LGHNA and CDR2 is YNFKEQ. The CDR3 DNA is TGTGCCAGCAGCCATGAGCGGGGGGGGTCCGGGGAGCTGTTTTTT. Amino acid sequence: CASSHERGGSGELFF.

The chain employs TRBV9 and TRBJ2-3; 10 nucleotides match TRBD2. CDR1 and CDR2 (germline): SGDLS, YYNGEE. The V and J ends lost 3 bases and 3 bases, in that order; junction bases with no gene match: 1. This CDR3 contains 14 residues. The CDR3 bases are TGTGCCAGCAGCGCGGGACTAGCGACAGATACGCAGTATTTT. This sequence encodes CASSAGLATDTQYF.

This clonotype was detected many times. The chain has TRBV6-6 and TRBJ1-1, with 7 nucleotides matching TRBD1. Losses at the gene ends were 6 bases for V and 4 bases for J; bases not matched to a gene: 5. CDR1 MNHNY and CDR2 SVGAGI come from the germline V gene (reference sequence). There are 13 residues in the CDR3. CDR3 sequence: CASRGQVITEAFF. DNA for the CDR3: TGTGCCAGCAGAGGACAGGTAATCACTGAAGCTTTCTTT.

This clonotype has a count of ten or more. V gene TRBV29-1 combines with J gene TRBJ2-1, with D possibly being TRBD2 (5 bases). The CDR3 totals 10 residues. Trimming removed 3 bases at V and 8 bases at J, with 5 bases between. Germline V lookup: CDR1 SQVTM, CDR2 ANQGSEA. This CDR3 is CSVERDEQFF. The DNA for the CDR3 is TGCAGCGTTGAGAGGGATGAGCAGTTCTTC.

This clonotype occurred many times. CDR3 DNA: TGTGCCAGCAGCCTGGGAGGAGTTGAAGCTTTCTTT. Its translation is CASSLGGVEAFF. The chain couples TRBV5-5 to TRBJ1-1; D remains unclear. CDR3 length: 12 residues. Germline-derived CDR1 and CDR2 are SGHKS and YYEKEE (reference sequence). Trimming removed 4 bases at V and 7 bases at J, with 11 bases between.

This clonotype was counted ten times or more. V is TRBV18 and J is TRBJ1-1; D unclear. The V gene lost 8 bases and the J gene lost 6 bases, with 19 bases spanning the gap. Per germline, CDR1 KGHSH and CDR2 LQKENI. This CDR3 has 14 amino acids. The CDR3 is CASRAVVEVPEAFF. CDR3 coding DNA: TGTGCCAGCAGGGCGGTCGTTGAGGTTCCTGAAGCTTTCTTT.

This clonotype was recorded a few times. This chain connects TRBV4-2 to TRBJ1-5; D unclear. Trimming left V 6 bases short and J 2 bases short, with 20 bases between. Germline lookup yields CDR1 LGHNA and CDR2 YNFKEQ. The length of the CDR3 is 17 residues. The CDR3 loop is CASSYGVSGVGNQPQHF. DNA of the CDR3: TGTGCCAGCAGTTACGGGGTCAGCGGGGTTGGCAATCAGCCCCAGCATTTT.

This clonotype was recorded at least ten times. The rearrangement links TRBV2 to TRBJ2-3; D is unclear. Germline V CDR1 and CDR2: SNHLY, FYNNEI. V lost 7 bases and J 5 bases, leaving 10 bases between the germline ends. The CDR3 totals 12 residues. CDR3 in DNA: TGTGCCAGCACCCTATCGGGAGATACGCAGTATTTT. This translates into CASTLSGDTQYF.

This clonotype occurred a few times. The CDR3 protein is CASSLAGALRETQYF. The CDR3, as DNA: TGTGCCAGCAGCTTGGCAGGGGCTCTCCGAGAGACCCAGTACTTC. The gene calls are TRBV5-6 and TRBJ2-5, with D possibly matching TRBD1 (6 bases). V was pared by 0 bases and J by 4 bases, with 13 bases between. Per the germline V gene, CDR1 is SGHDT and CDR2 is YYEEEE. The CDR3 extends over 15 amino acids.

This clonotype was counted many times. V is TRBV29-1 and J is TRBJ2-1; no definite D call. CDR3 length: 10 residues. V was trimmed by 4 bases and J by 6 bases, leaving 4 bases between them. Germline V gene data show CDR1 as SQVTM and CDR2 as ANQGSEA. The CDR3 DNA reads as TGCAGCGTTGGGGGCAATGAGCAGTTCTTC. It encodes CSVGGNEQFF.

This clonotype was recorded many times. This rearrangement joins TRBV4-3 to TRBJ1-3; D remains ambiguous. The ends were cut back, 4 bases at V and 0 bases at J, with 10 bases in the middle. This CDR3 region has 15 residues. Germline V gives CDR1 LGHNA, CDR2 YSLEER. The CDR3 DNA reads TGCGCCAGCAGCCCCTATTTTATCTCTGGAAACACCATATATTTT. Translating gives CASSPYFISGNTIYF.